This TCR beta chain was identified during a study of T cells in Graves' hyperthyroidism and ophthalmopathy. This clonotype was seen ten or more times. What it binds is unknown. General study points: Among thyroid clonotypes expanded above 0.001, most also appeared in blood.

The investigators amplified TCR beta CDR3 regions from RNA transcripts. HTBI primers were the set used in a first-round RT-PCR of the TCR CDR3. TCRdb independently ran MiXCR on the multiplex PCR reads; one entry per CDR3 protein. The sample has roughly 260,000 distinct CDR3 sequences, approximately 15% seen once. Sequenced input: blood. The sequence derives from a woman in her forties with Graves' hyperthyroidism that later progressed to Graves' ophthalmopathy.

The CDR3 here is CASRGLADNEQFF. The CDR3 DNA reads as TGTGCCAGCCGAGGACTAGCGGACAATGAGCAGTTCTTC. V is TRBV6-1 and J is TRBJ2-1; 10 bases are a match to TRBD2. The V gene's germline CDR1 is MNHNS and CDR2 SASEGT. Trimming removed 8 bases from V and 5 bases from J; junction bases left unmatched: 3. The CDR3 contains 13 residues.